The T cell receptor (beta chain) under discussion was sequenced for a study of blood T cell repertoires in COVID-19 (dated by TCRdb to 2018 to 2020). For the wider study: Collaborator samples came from the United States, Italy and Spain and covered acute and convalescent phases of COVID-19. The material from the prospective study consisted of cDNA or gDNA derived from T cells, B-cell-depleted T cells, or PBMCs. The dataset comprised deeply sampled blood TCRbeta repertoires from subjects exposed to, actively infected with, or recovered from COVID-19. The repertoires were released in a freely available public database intended as a resource for research on the immune response to SARS-CoV-2. Samples were obtained from the ongoing ImmuneRACE study (first 160 participants) and from 1,254 subjects provided by 6 global collaborators. The sample metadata nearly always contained a de-identified subject ID, COVID-19 status, age in years and sex. Where available, HLA class I and class II types were obtained from metadata supplied by the sample provider rather than from assay-based typing.

TCRbeta CDR3 regions were amplified from genomic DNA by means of the immunoSEQ Assay, a bias-controlled multiplex PCR. In the source study's methods: The number of nucleated cells in each sample was estimated by amplification of reference gene primers within the assay. Sequence reads were collapsed and filtered to measure the absolute abundance of every unique TCRbeta CDR3 rearrangement. For each sample, productive Simpson clonality was calculated by taking the square root of Simpson's diversity index across productive rearrangements. What TCRdb holds here is the immuneACCESS table cut down to in-frame rearrangements. Part of the clones is not present; checked against another copy, under half of the missing clones reflect an unresolved V gene, and the others are unexplained. V and J calls and clone size are given by that table; D and trimming were obtained from the DNA. The sample table holds under 55,000 clones, of which around 90% were seen once. Around 2.1% of the sample is in the top ten clones.

Whole blood was collected in K2EDTA tubes by collaborating institutions according to the institutions' own protocols. Collaborator samples were shipped for TCRbeta analysis as frozen whole blood, isolated PBMCs, or DNA extracted from either sample type. After removal of 4 bases from V and 3 bases from J, the junction retains 4 bases not matched to a gene. From its cysteine to its phenylalanine, the CDR3 spans 15 amino acids. Of all the DNA, just the CDR3 is kept, 45 bases in frame from base 1. The germline V gene supplies CDR1 SGHDT and CDR2 YYEEEE. Summary of the overall study and its limitations: The quantity of clinical and demographic metadata differed by source and by participant and was supplied without curation.

A note on this clone: Its antigen is not yet known. No per-base quality is available; no much larger clone lies one base away.

This receptor was obtained from a human donor in a cohort sampled during active COVID-19. Rearrangement joined TRBV5-6 to TRBJ2-7; TRBD2 aligns with 13 central bases. Material: peripheral blood. The CDR3 is CASSLGLAGIYEQYF. In nucleotides, the sequence is TGTGCCAGCAGCCTGGGACTAGCGGGAATCTACGAGCAGTACTTC.